One and the same sample provided the 25 T cell receptor beta chains below, sequenced in a study of chemoradiotherapy in HPV16-positive cancers. The table came from immunoSEQ multiplex PCR; TCRdb's copy has only in-frame clones and leaves some out. In the table there are under 3,500 clones, 70% to 80% of which are singletons. Here the sequenced sample was tumor tissue, taken from a patient who underwent chemoradiotherapy. These receptors all come from a human donor with HPV-associated anogenital cancer.

The rearrangement uses TRBV7-2 and TRBJ2-7; 10 nucleotides line up with TRBD2. The trim removed 5 bases at V and 6 bases at J, leaving 7 bases unmatched. Germline V gene lookup returns CDR1 SGHTA and CDR2 FQGNSA. This CDR3 has 14 residues. For the CDR3, the DNA is TGTGCCAGCAGCAAGAGCGGGGGGGCTCCCGAGCAGTACTTC. This sequence encodes CASSKSGGAPEQYF. Based on the CDR3 plus reference TRBV7-2 and TRBJ2-7, the full variable domain is GAGVSQSPSNKVTEKGKDVELRCDPISGHTALYWYRQSLGQGLEFLIYFQGNSAPDKSGLPSDRFSAERTGGSVSTLTIQRTQQEDSAVYLCASSKSGGAPEQYFGPGTRLTVT.

The chain employs TRBV7-2 and TRBJ1-6; tentative D call: TRBD1 (6 bases). The ends were cut back, 5 bases at V and 5 bases at J, with 19 bases in the middle. Germline values: CDR1 SGHTA, CDR2 FQGNSA. This CDR3 has 17 amino acids. In nucleotides, the CDR3 is TGTGCCAGCAGCCCCAGGGGCGGGAGAAGCAATAATTCACCCCTCCACTTT. Translated: CASSPRGGRSNNSPLHF.

In its sample, this clone was seen a few times. V and J are TRBV21-1 and TRBJ2-5; no check of the table's D call, TRBD2, against the DNA was made. TRBV21-1 is a pseudogene segment. The CDR3 loop spans 18 amino acids. Here the CDR3 DNA reads TGTGCCAGCAGCTCCCGACTAGCGGGGGGGCGGTACCAAGAGACCCAGTACTTC. It yields the protein CASSSRLAGGRYQETQYF.

This sequence joins TRBV20-1 and TRBJ2-7; D remains unclear. CDR3 length: 11 amino acids. The germline V gene has CDR1 DFQATT and CDR2 SNEGSKA (reference sequence). Deletions cut 0 bases from V and 4 bases from J, with 4 bases between. In DNA, the CDR3 is TGCAGTGCTAGAGAGTGGTACGAGCAGTACTTC. It codes for CSAREWYEQYF.

The rearrangement links TRBV28 to TRBJ1-1; D call uncertain. Trimming stripped 2 bases from V and 10 bases from J, with 14 bases between. The germline V gene encodes CDR1 MDHEN and CDR2 SYDVKM. CDR3 length: 13 residues. This CDR3 reads CASSLTAVGIAFF. In nucleotides, the CDR3 is TGTGCCAGCAGTTTAACAGCGGTCGGGATAGCTTTCTTT. Full variable domain (missing parts from reference TRBV28 and TRBJ1-1): DVKVTQSSRYLVKRTGEKVFLECVQDMDHENMFWYRQDPGLGLRLIYFSYDVKMKEKGDIPEGYSVSREKKERFSLILESASTNQTSMYLCASSLTAVGIAFFGQGTRLTVV.

The rearrangement joins TRBV19 to TRBJ2-1; maybe TRBD1 (6 bases). This CDR3 spans 15 amino acids. Germline V gives CDR1 LNHDA, CDR2 SQIVND (reference sequence). V shed 8 bases and J shed 5 bases, with 19 bases lying between them. The CDR3 nucleotides read TGTGCCAGTCAAGTCGGGACATTAGAACACAATGAGCAGTTCTTC. Amino acid sequence: CASQVGTLEHNEQFF.

The chain is built from TRBV30 and TRBJ2-3; D is unresolved. The CDR3 sequence is 13 residues long. Trimming removed 1 base at V and 2 bases at J, with 7 bases between. Germline V gene sequence: CDR1 GTSNPN, CDR2 SVGIG (reference sequence). CDR3 sequence (DNA): TGTGCCTGGAGTGCCCGGCCCACAGATACGCAGTATTTT. Translating it yields CAWSARPTDTQYF.

This chain uses TRBV6-1 with TRBJ1-4; 10 nucleotides line up with TRBD1. Germline CDR1 reads MNHNS; CDR2 reads SASEGT. V gave up 3 bases and J gave up 5 bases; unmatched junction bases: 3. CDR3 length: 15 residues. The CDR3 here is CASSDVTGGNEKLFF. CDR3 nucleotide sequence: TGTGCCAGCAGTGACGTGACAGGGGGCAATGAAAAACTGTTTTTT.

This clone was seen once. V is TRBV7-2 and J is TRBJ2-1; D ambiguous. Trimming pared 1 base from V and 4 bases from J, leaving 11 bases between. The CDR3 length is 15 residues. CDR1 is SGHTA, CDR2 FQGNSA, per germline. The CDR3 reads CASSLDLGFYNEQFF. CDR3 DNA sequence: TGTGCCAGCAGCTTAGACCTGGGATTTTACAATGAGCAGTTCTTC.

This clone was seen only once. The chain recombines TRBV6-5 with TRBJ1-3; 7 bases are a match to TRBD1. The germline V gene has CDR1 MNHEY and CDR2 SVGAGI. The CDR3 spans 14 residues. V lost 2 bases to trimming and J lost 3 bases; unmatched junction nucleotides: 1. The CDR3 region has the DNA TGTGCCAGCAGTTACGGGACAGTTGGAAACACCATATATTTT. This gives the protein CASSYGTVGNTIYF.

V and J are TRBV19 and TRBJ2-3, with TRBD2 matching over 10 bases. Germline values: CDR1 LNHDA, CDR2 SQIVND (reference sequence). Germline trimming cut 3 bases from V and 4 bases from J; bases unmatched to any gene: 7. The CDR3 sequence is 16 residues long. In DNA, the CDR3 is TGTGCCAGTAGTATTTCTAGCGGGGGAACTGCAGATACGCAGTATTTT. It yields the protein CASSISSGGTADTQYF. The variable domain in full, completed from reference TRBV19 and TRBJ2-3, reads DGGITQSPKYLFRKEGQNVTLSCEQNLNHDAMYWYRQDPGQGLRLIYYSQIVNDFQKGDIAEGYSVSREKKESFPLTVTSAQKNPTAFYLCASSISSGGTADTQYFGPGTRLTVL.

A single count supports this clone. The J gene is TRBJ1-2, the V gene TRBV5-4, with D perhaps matching TRBD1 (6 bases). The V and J ends lost 0 bases and 0 bases respectively, with 12 bases between them. The CDR3 length is 16 residues. Looked up from germline, CDR1 is SGHNT and CDR2 is YYREEE (reference sequence). The CDR3 DNA reads as TGTGCCAGCAGCTTGGAAGGGACAAGAACTAACTATGGCTACACCTTC. Translation gives CASSLEGTRTNYGYTF.

This chain uses TRBV7-2 with TRBJ1-5; D is ambiguous. The germline CDR1 and CDR2 sequences are SGHTA and FQGNSA. V dropped 0 bases and J dropped 0 bases, with 21 bases sitting between them. The CDR3 is 20 amino acids. DNA for the CDR3: TGTGCCAGCAGCTTAGCGCTTATCGGTTTTGGGCACCATAGCAATCAGCCCCAGCATTTT. Protein product: CASSLALIGFGHHSNQPQHF.

The table lists this clone with a count of one. The rearrangement links TRBV6-4 to TRBJ2-2; TRBD1 agrees at 9 bases. V shed 5 bases and J 6 bases; nucleotides not matched to a gene: 4. Germline V gene data show CDR1 as MRHNA and CDR2 as SNTAGT. This CDR3 spans 14 amino acids. CDR3 protein: CASSRTGEAGELFF. The CDR3 nucleotides read TGTGCCAGCAGTAGGACAGGGGAAGCCGGGGAGCTGTTTTTT.

This chain uses TRBV30 with TRBJ2-5, with D perhaps matching TRBD1 (6 bases). From germline, CDR1 is GTSNPN and CDR2 SVGIG (reference sequence). This CDR3 has 14 residues. V was cut by 3 bases and J by 3 bases, with 14 bases left in between. CDR3 sequence reads: CAWRGAAPKETQYF. CDR3 sequence (DNA): TGTGCCTGGAGGGGGGCCGCACCCAAAGAGACCCAGTACTTC.

This chain joins TRBV28 and TRBJ1-1; 9 nucleotides agree with TRBD1. V shed 3 bases, J shed 2 bases, and the junction held 7 bases outside the gene matches. The CDR3 sequence is 16 residues long. The V gene's germline CDR1 is MDHEN and CDR2 SYDVKM. CDR3 nucleotide sequence: TGTGCCAGCAGTTTGGACCGGGACAGGGAAAACACTGAAGCTTTCTTT. Its protein product is CASSLDRDRENTEAFF.

The chain links TRBV5-4 to TRBJ2-3, with 7 bases lining up with TRBD2. Unmatched junction bases numbered 4, after V lost 1 base and J lost 2 bases. CDR1 and CDR2 (germline): SGHNT, YYREEE (reference sequence). The CDR3 is 15 residues long. CDR3 in DNA: TGTGCCAGCAGCTTGTTTCGGGAGGCCACAGATACGCAGTATTTT. Protein sequence: CASSLFREATDTQYF.

The chain couples TRBV6-4 to TRBJ1-1; D not resolved. Between the trimmed V and J ends, which lost 6 bases and 0 bases, there was a span of 8 bases. The germline V gene has CDR1 MRHNA and CDR2 SNTAGT. The CDR3 runs 13 residues. The CDR3 DNA reads as TGTGCCAGCAGCCATGGACTGAACACTGAAGCTTTCTTT. Its protein is CASSHGLNTEAFF.

The chain combines TRBV28 with TRBJ1-1; D might be TRBD1 (5 bases). There are 13 residues in the CDR3. Germline lookup yields CDR1 MDHEN and CDR2 SYDVKM. V was clipped by 7 bases and J by 5 bases, with 14 bases between them. CDR3 sequence reads: CASKQESRTEAFF. CDR3 nucleotide sequence: TGTGCCAGCAAACAGGAGTCGAGGACTGAAGCTTTCTTT.

The chain carries TRBV7-2 and TRBJ2-5; D remains unclear. Trimming took off 3 bases at V and 1 base at J, with 6 bases between the two ends. There are 13 residues in the CDR3. In germline, CDR1 is SGHTA, CDR2 FQGNSA. The CDR3 DNA reads as TGTGCCAGCAGCTTGGAACTCCAAGAGACCCAGTACTTC. Its translation: CASSLELQETQYF.

This clone has more than one count but fewer than ten. V usage is TRBV5-5 and J usage is TRBJ2-7, with 8 nucleotides matching TRBD1. Germline V gene lookup returns CDR1 SGHKS and CDR2 YYEKEE (reference sequence). V was pared by 3 bases and J by 1 base, with 9 bases of the junction left unmatched. The CDR3 sequence is 16 residues long. This CDR3 is CASSSGGTGKSYEQYF. The CDR3 DNA follows: TGTGCCAGCAGCTCAGGTGGGACAGGAAAATCCTACGAGCAGTACTTC.

Comment on this clone: The germline gene is not matched at one end of the junction; a read error may be the cause. The chain has TRBV15 and TRBJ1-4; 8 nucleotides align to TRBD1. CDR1 is LNHNV and CDR2 is YYDKDF in the germline V gene (reference sequence). The CDR3 loop spans 12 amino acids. The DNA of the CDR3 is TGTGCCACCAGCAGAGATTTGGCAGGGGGCGTTTTT. This encodes CATSRDLAGGVF. The full variable domain, with the rest looked up from reference TRBV15 and TRBJ1-4, is DAMVIQNPRYQVTQFGKPVTLSCSQTLNHNVMYWYQQKSSQAPKLLFHYYDKDFNNEADTPDNFQSRRPNTSFCFLDIRSPGLGDTAMYLCATSRDLAGGVFGSGTQLSVL.

The rearrangement joins TRBV4-3 to TRBJ2-7; 12 bases match TRBD1. Per the germline V gene, CDR1 is LGHNA and CDR2 is YSLEER. V gave up 0 bases and J gave up 8 bases; unmatched junction bases: 8. This CDR3 has 16 amino acids. The CDR3 DNA sequence: TGCGCCAGCAGCCAAGAGTCCGGGACAGGGGGCGCCCAGCAGTACTTC. As protein: CASSQESGTGGAQQYF.

This CDR3 reads CASSALASGVNTGELFF. The CDR3 nucleotides are TGTGCCAGCAGCGCCTTAGCCAGCGGGGTGAACACCGGGGAGCTGTTTTTT. The chain couples TRBV9 to TRBJ2-2, with 7 bases matching TRBD2. The J segment lost 1 base and the V segment lost 3 bases, leaving 9 bases of the junction unmatched. CDR1 is SGDLS and CDR2 is YYNGEE in the germline V gene. There are 17 residues in the CDR3.

By proportion, this clone is large. The chain carries TRBV7-2 and TRBJ1-1; no clear D. V was clipped by 1 base and J by 3 bases, with 6 bases between them. This CDR3 comprises 13 residues. Germline CDR1 SGHTA, CDR2 FQGNSA. The CDR3 sequence: CASSLELYTEAFF. The CDR3 DNA reads as TGTGCCAGCAGCTTAGAACTTTACACTGAAGCTTTCTTT. The full variable domain, rest sourced from reference TRBV7-2 and TRBJ1-1, is GAGVSQSPSNKVTEKGKDVELRCDPISGHTALYWYRQSLGQGLEFLIYFQGNSAPDKSGLPSDRFSAERTGGSVSTLTIQRTQQEDSAVYLCASSLELYTEAFFGQGTRLTVV.